This T cell receptor beta chain was identified in a study of blood T cell repertoires in COVID-19. At the level of the study: The cDNA or gDNA used as material had been derived from T cells, B-cell-depleted T cells, or PBMCs.

Only in-frame clones appear in the TCRdb table, and some are missing; sequencing was by immunoSEQ multiplex PCR. The data show 25,000 to 35,000 clones, about 90% seen once. The receptor was isolated from a woman aged 40 to 55 with active or convalescent COVID-19. The specimen sequenced was peripheral blood.

CDR3 residues: CASSELAASYEQYF. CDR3 in DNA: TGTGCCAGCAGTGAGCTAGCGGCATCCTACGAGCAGTACTTC. V gene TRBV2 combines with J gene TRBJ2-7; 7 bases agree with TRBD2. From germline, CDR1 is SNHLY and CDR2 FYNNEI. J lost 1 base, V lost 3 bases, and 3 bases had no gene match. The length of the CDR3 is 14 residues.